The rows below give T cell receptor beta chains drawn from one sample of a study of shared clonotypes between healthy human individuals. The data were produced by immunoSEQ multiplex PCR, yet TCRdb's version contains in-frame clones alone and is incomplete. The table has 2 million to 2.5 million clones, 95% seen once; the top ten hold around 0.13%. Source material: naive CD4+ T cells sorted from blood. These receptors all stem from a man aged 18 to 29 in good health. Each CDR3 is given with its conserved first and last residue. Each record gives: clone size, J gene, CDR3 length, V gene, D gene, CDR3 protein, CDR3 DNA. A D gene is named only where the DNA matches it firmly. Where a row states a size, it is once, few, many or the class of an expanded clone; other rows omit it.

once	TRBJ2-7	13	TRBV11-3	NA	CASSNRVSDEQYF	TGTGCCAGCAGCAACAGGGTTAGCGACGAGCAGTACTTC
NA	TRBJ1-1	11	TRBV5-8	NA	CASPSNTEAFF	TGTGCCAGCCCCTCGAACACTGAAGCTTTCTTT
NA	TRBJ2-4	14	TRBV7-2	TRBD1	CAVKGAVLSDIQYF	TGTGCCGTAAAGGGGGCGGTGTTGAGTGACATTCAGTACTTC
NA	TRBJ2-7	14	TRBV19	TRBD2	CASSAAGGSYEQYF	TGTGCCAGTAGTGCCGCGGGGGGTTCCTACGAGCAGTACTTC
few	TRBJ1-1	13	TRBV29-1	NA	CSVVGNGDTEAFF	TGCAGCGTTGTGGGGAATGGGGACACTGAAGCTTTCTTT
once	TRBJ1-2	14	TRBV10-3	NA	CAISESQGDDGYTF	TGTGCCATCAGTGAGTCCCAGGGCGACGATGGCTACACCTTC
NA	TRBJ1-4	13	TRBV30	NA	CAWIRRNGEKLFF	TGTGCCTGGATCCGGAGGAACGGTGAAAAACTGTTTTTT
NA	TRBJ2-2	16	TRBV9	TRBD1	CASSPTDRAFTGELFF	TGTGCCAGCAGCCCGACGGACAGGGCTTTCACCGGGGAGCTGTTTTTT
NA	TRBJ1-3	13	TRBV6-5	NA	CASSPEISNTIYF	TGTGCCAGCAGTCCGGAAATATCTAACACCATATATTTT
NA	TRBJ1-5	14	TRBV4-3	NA	CASSPGRGGQPQHF	TGCGCCAGCAGCCCTGGGAGGGGAGGTCAGCCCCAGCATTTT
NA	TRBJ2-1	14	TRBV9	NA	CASTLGTGYNEQFF	TGTGCCAGCACGTTGGGGACTGGGTACAATGAGCAGTTCTTC
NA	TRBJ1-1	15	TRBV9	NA	CASSGTESGNTEAFF	TGTGCCAGCAGCGGAACAGAATCAGGTAACACTGAAGCTTTCTTT
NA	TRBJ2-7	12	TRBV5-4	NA	CASSKTDYEQYF	TGTGCCAGCAGCAAGACAGACTACGAGCAGTACTTC
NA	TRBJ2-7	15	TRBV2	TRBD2	CASSERLAGGYEQYF	TGTGCCAGCAGTGAAAGGCTAGCGGGAGGGTACGAGCAGTACTTC
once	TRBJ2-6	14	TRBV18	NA	CASSPGGGANVLTF	TGTGCCAGCTCACCCGGGGGCGGGGCCAACGTCCTGACTTTC
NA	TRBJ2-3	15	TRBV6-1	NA	CASSQQGGSTDTQYF	TGTGCCAGCTCTCAACAGGGGGGGAGCACAGATACGCAGTATTTT
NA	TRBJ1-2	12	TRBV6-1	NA	CASSAGDYGYTF	TGTGCCAGCAGTGCCGGGGACTATGGCTACACCTTC
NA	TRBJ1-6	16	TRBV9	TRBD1	CASSIGQGAINSPLHF	TGTGCCAGCAGCATTGGACAGGGGGCAATTAATTCACCCCTCCACTTT
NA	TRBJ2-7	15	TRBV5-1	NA	CASSLDYLGFYEQYF	TGCGCCAGCAGCTTGGATTATCTCGGGTTCTACGAGCAGTACTTC
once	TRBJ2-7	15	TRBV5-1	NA	CASSLGPGINYEQYF	TGCGCCAGCAGCTTGGGTCCCGGGATTAATTACGAGCAGTACTTC
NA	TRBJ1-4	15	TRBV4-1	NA	CASSQEGYPNEKLFF	TGCGCCAGCAGCCAAGAAGGGTACCCTAATGAAAAACTGTTTTTT
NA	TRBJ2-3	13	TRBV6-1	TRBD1	CASSGQGSDTQYF	TGTGCCAGCAGTGGACAGGGTTCAGATACGCAGTATTTT
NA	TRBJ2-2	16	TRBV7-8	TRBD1	CASSPGQGANTGELFF	TGTGCCAGCAGCCCCGGACAGGGGGCGAACACCGGGGAGCTGTTTTTT
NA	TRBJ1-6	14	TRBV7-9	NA	CASSLTQINSPLHF	TGTGCCAGCAGCCTCACACAAATCAATTCACCCCTCCACTTT
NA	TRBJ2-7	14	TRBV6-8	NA	CASSLNRLVYEQYF	TGTGCCAGCAGTCTGAACCGACTGGTTTACGAGCAGTACTTC
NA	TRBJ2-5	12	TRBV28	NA	CASSSAGETQYF	TGTGCCAGCAGTTCCGCCGGAGAGACCCAGTACTTC
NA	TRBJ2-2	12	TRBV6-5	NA	CASNEYTGELFF	TGTGCCAGCAACGAATACACCGGGGAGCTGTTTTTT
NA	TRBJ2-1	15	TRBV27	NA	CASSISGSSYNEQFF	TGTGCCAGCAGTATCAGCGGTTCCTCCTACAATGAGCAGTTCTTC
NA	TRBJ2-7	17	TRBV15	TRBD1	CATSRAGTGGFPYEQYF	TGTGCCACCAGCAGGGCTGGGACAGGGGGCTTCCCTTACGAGCAGTACTTC
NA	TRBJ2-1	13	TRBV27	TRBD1	CATGTGGLNEQFF	TGTGCCACCGGGACAGGGGGCCTCAATGAGCAGTTCTTC
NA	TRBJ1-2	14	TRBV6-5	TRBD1	CASRRQGLDYGYTF	TGTGCCAGCAGAAGACAGGGGTTAGACTATGGCTACACCTTC
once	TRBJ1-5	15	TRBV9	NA	CASHPGEDSNQPQHF	TGTGCCAGCCACCCGGGGGAGGACAGCAATCAGCCCCAGCATTTT
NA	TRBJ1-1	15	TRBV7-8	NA	CASSLDGGRNTEAFF	TGTGCCAGCAGCTTAGATGGCGGGAGAAACACTGAAGCTTTCTTT
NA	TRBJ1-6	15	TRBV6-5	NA	CASSYGRQGNSPLHF	TGTGCCAGCAGTTACGGGCGGCAGGGAAATTCACCCCTCCACTTT
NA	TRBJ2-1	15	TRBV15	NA	CATSSGTGIGNEQFF	TGTGCCACCAGTTCCGGAACAGGGATTGGCAATGAGCAGTTCTTC
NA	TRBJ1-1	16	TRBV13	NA	CASRESVGLGSAEAFF	TGTGCCAGCAGAGAATCGGTCGGTTTAGGTAGCGCTGAAGCTTTCTTT
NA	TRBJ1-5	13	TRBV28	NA	CASSDRVVQPQHF	TGTGCCAGCAGTGATAGGGTTGTCCAGCCCCAGCATTTT
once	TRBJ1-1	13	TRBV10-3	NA	CAITEGANTEAFF	TGTGCCATCACCGAAGGGGCGAACACTGAAGCTTTCTTT
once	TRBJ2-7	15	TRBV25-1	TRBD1	CASSATGQGRDEQYF	TGTGCCAGCAGTGCCACAGGACAGGGGAGGGACGAGCAGTACTTC
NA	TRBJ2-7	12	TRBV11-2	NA	CASSFTGYEQYF	TGTGCCAGCAGCTTTACAGGCTACGAGCAGTACTTC